This T cell receptor (beta chain) was identified in a study of cytomegalovirus exposure and HLA in healthy donors. Study results and limitations: In a later analysis, CMV-associated beta chains were mostly HLA-associated, it appeared. Available immune exposure information covered CMV serostatus only.

Deletions cut 3 bases from V and 3 bases from J, with 9 bases between. This CDR3 is built from 14 residues. Germline V gives CDR1 SGHTA, CDR2 FQGNSA. In the case of this clone: Antigen: not known.

With 60 Vbeta and 13 Jbeta primers, the PCR was carried out. Produced via immunoSEQ multiplex PCR; TCRdb's table is partial and in-frame only. The sample has around 100,000 clones; roughly three fifths are singletons. This chain uses TRBV7-2 with TRBJ2-1; D not certain. Sequenced material: PBMCs. The sequence came from a man aged 25-45 years in good health and CMV-seropositive. This CDR3 is CASSFRPVYNEQFF. The CDR3, as DNA: TGTGCCAGCAGCTTTCGTCCCGTCTACAATGAGCAGTTCTTC.